This T cell receptor (beta chain) was retrieved from a study of CD8 T cells in ankylosing spondylitis. Molecular-barcoded quantitative 5'-RACE produced these TCR beta libraries. TCRdb passed the 5' RACE reads through MiXCR, listing each CDR3 protein once. The table has 450,000 to 550,000 distinct CDR3 sequences, approximately 5% seen once; the top ten hold under 4.5%. This clonotype was counted ten times or more. The antigen remains undetermined. Study-level points and caveats: What seemed typical of ankylosing spondylitis blood was a TCR beta motif built from several highly homologous variants. According to the report, clones linked to the disease were significantly enriched in matched synovial fluid samples taken from ankylosing spondylitis patients.

Sample: blood, either unsorted or a sorted T cell fraction (not recorded which). The clonotype comes from a male donor with ankylosing spondylitis.

CDR3 sequence reads: CASSLGLGPNTEAFF. CDR3 in DNA: TGTGCCAGCAGCTTAGGTTTAGGGCCGAACACTGAAGCTTTCTTT. J is TRBJ1-1 and V is TRBV7-8; D not resolved. This CDR3 spans 15 amino acids. Germline V gene sequence: CDR1 SGHVS, CDR2 FQNEAQ. Between the trimmed V and J ends, which lost 1 base and 1 base, there was a span of 10 bases.